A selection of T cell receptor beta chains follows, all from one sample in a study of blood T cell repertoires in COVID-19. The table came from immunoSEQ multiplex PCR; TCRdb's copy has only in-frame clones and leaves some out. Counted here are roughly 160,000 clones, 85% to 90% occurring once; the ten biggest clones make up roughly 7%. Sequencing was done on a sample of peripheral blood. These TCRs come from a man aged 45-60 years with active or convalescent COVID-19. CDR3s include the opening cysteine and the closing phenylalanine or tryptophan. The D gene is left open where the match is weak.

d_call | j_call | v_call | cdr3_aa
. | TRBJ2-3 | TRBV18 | CASSPSIGVGTDTQYF
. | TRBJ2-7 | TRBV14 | CASSQVRGYEQYF
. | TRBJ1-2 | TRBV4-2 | CASSQSGTKNSNYGYTF
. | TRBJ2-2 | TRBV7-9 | CASSLRDHSNTGELFF
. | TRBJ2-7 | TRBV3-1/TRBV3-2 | CASSSQPLMREQYF
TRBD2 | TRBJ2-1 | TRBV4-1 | CASSHPAGRGTSNEQFF
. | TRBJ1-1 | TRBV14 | CASSQDPFGGTEAFF
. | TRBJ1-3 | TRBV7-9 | CASSLALVRTSGNTIYF
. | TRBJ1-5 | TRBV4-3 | CASSPRGGGGQPQHF
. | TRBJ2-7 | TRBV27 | CASSKRLVAGSDYEQYF
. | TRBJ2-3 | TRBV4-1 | CASSHAGSPGTDTQYF
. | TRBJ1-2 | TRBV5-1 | CASSAGLDYGYTF
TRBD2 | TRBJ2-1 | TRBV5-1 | CASSLGGTSGDNEQFF
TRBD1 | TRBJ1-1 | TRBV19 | CASSIRDRHTEAFF
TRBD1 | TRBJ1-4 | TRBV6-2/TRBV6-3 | CASSRTGNEKLFF
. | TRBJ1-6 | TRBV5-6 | CASSPTGGGNSPLHF
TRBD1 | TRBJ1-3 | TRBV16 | CASSPQSGTGSVLYF
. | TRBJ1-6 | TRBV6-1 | CASSEGTINNSPLHF
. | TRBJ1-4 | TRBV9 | CASSVWDGGSLFF
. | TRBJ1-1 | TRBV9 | CASSPRDRMPTEAFF
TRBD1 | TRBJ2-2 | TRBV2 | CATRGQGLGELFF
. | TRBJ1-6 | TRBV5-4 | CASSFHPVGNSPLHF
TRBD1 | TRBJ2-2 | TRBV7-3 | CASSLIGTGGTGELFF
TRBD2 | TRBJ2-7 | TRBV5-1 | CASSPGGTSDEQYF
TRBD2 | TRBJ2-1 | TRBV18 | CASSPLPGAGGNEQFF
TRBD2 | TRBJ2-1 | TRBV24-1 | CATSDYLAGGGNEQFF